The 18 T cell receptor beta chains below all came from one sample that was sequenced in a study of blood T cells in healthy people across ages. Primers used in a second PCR of roughly 7 to 12 cycles were a sample-barcoded 5' primer and a J-beta primer mix. TCRdb re-called the 5' RACE reads with MiXCR, one entry per CDR3 protein. The sample lists some 1.5 million distinct CDR3 sequences, 28% occurring once. Sequencing was performed on blood. These TCRs come from a woman younger than 45 in good health.

The chain combines TRBV5-1 with TRBJ2-5; 16 nucleotides line up with TRBD2. V lost 5 bases to trimming and J lost 0 bases; unmatched junction nucleotides: 7. Germline-derived CDR1 and CDR2 are SGHRS and YFSETQ. The CDR3 is 18 amino acids. CDR3 in DNA: TGCGCCAGCAGGCCCGGGACTAGCGGGGGGGTGTACCAAGAGACCCAGTACTTC. This codes for CASRPGTSGGVYQETQYF.

Turning to this clonotype: Here the CDR3 omits its conserved ending phenylalanine or tryptophan, so a read error is the likely source. V gene TRBV20-1 combines with J gene TRBJ2-4; weak D call: TRBD1 (5 bases). The end of the DNA is better explained by TRBJ2-7, so the J call may be wrong. The CDR3 consists of 12 residues. Germline values: CDR1 DFQATT, CDR2 SNEGSKA (reference sequence). CDR3 nucleotides: TGCAGTGCCAGGCAGGGTGTGGACGAGCAGTACTGC. Its translation is CSARQGVDEQYC.

This clonotype occurred many times. The chain is built from TRBV27 and TRBJ2-6; possibly TRBD2 for D (5 bases). Germline V CDR1 and CDR2: MNHEY, SMNVEV (reference sequence). Trimming removed 7 bases at V and 4 bases at J, with 11 bases between. The CDR3 loop spans 14 amino acids. CDR3 loop: CASTPRGGANVLTF. The DNA of the CDR3 is TGTGCCAGCACACCAAGAGGGGGGGCCAACGTCCTGACTTTC.

Concerning this clonotype: One end of the junction varies from germline; a read error may be responsible. The chain combines TRBV11-2 with TRBJ2-3; 12 bases match TRBD2. This CDR3 contains 19 residues. Germline V gene data show CDR1 as SGHAT and CDR2 as FQNNGV. The DNA for the CDR3 is TGTACCAGCAGCCCCGCCAGGCTAGCGGGGGGGAGTAGCACAGATACGCAGTATTTT. It codes for CTSSPARLAGGSSTDTQYF.

The rearrangement joins TRBV13 to TRBJ2-5, with TRBD2 identical over 7 bases. Germline V gene sequence: CDR1 PRHDT, CDR2 FYEKMQ (reference sequence). The CDR3 is 15 residues long. Trimming took 1 base from V and 2 from J; bases not matched to a gene: 4. The CDR3 DNA reads TGTGCCAGCAGCTTAGCCCTAGCGGTTCAAGAGACCCAGTACTTC. This sequence encodes CASSLALAVQETQYF.

Many counts were recorded for this clonotype. V gene TRBV7-2 combines with J gene TRBJ2-5; D may be TRBD1 or TRBD2 (5 bases each). The CDR3 length is 15 residues. Per germline, CDR1 SGHTA and CDR2 FQGNSA. V lost 3 bases, J lost 2 bases, and 13 bases lay in between. The CDR3 DNA reads TGTGCCAGCAGCTTTGGTCGGGACCCTCAAGAGACCCAGTACTTC. The encoded protein is CASSFGRDPQETQYF.

This clonotype showed up just a few times. CDR3 bases: TGCAGTGCAAAGAGGTCTAGCGGGAGGTTAGAGACCCAGTACTTC. It is translated as CSAKRSSGRLETQYF. The chain joins TRBV20-1 to TRBJ2-5; 11 bases map to TRBD2. This CDR3 has 15 amino acids. In germline, CDR1 is DFQATT, CDR2 SNEGSKA (reference sequence). The V gene end was trimmed by 6 bases and the J gene end by 4 bases; junction bases not matched to a gene: 10.

J is TRBJ2-7 and V is TRBV3-1; D may correspond to TRBD1 or TRBD2 (5 bases each). This CDR3 is 14 amino acids long. Germline loops: CDR1 LGHDT, CDR2 YNNKEL (reference sequence). The V gene lost 2 bases and the J gene lost 12 bases, with 20 bases spanning the gap. CDR3 protein: CASSQQGDLGPLYF. DNA of the CDR3: TGTGCCAGCAGCCAACAGGGAGATCTAGGCCCGCTGTACTTC.

The rearrangement links TRBV7-3 to TRBJ1-1; TRBD1 agrees at 8 bases. This CDR3 has 15 residues. The V segment lost 5 bases and the J segment 3 bases; nucleotides outside the gene matches: 8. Germline lookup yields CDR1 SGHTA and CDR2 FQGTGA. DNA of the CDR3: TGTGCCAGCAGCGCGGAGCAGGGGGCGTACACTGAAGCTTTCTTT. Its translation: CASSAEQGAYTEAFF. The entire variable domain, with the rest obtained from reference TRBV7-3 and TRBJ1-1, is as follows: GAGVSQTPSNKVTEKGKYVELRCDPISGHTALYWYRQSLGQGPEFLIYFQGTGAADDSGLPNDRFFAVRPEGSVSTLKIQRTERGDSAVYLCASSAEQGAYTEAFFGQGTRLTVV.

This clonotype has only a few counts. The chain joins TRBV5-1 to TRBJ2-1, with TRBD1 as a possible D gene (6 bases). V was cut by 0 bases and J by 4 bases, with 11 bases left in between. The CDR3 is 15 amino acids. Germline assignment: CDR1 SGHRS and CDR2 YFSETQ. The CDR3 is CASSLVGTQYNEQFF. CDR3 sequence (DNA): TGCGCCAGCAGCTTGGTCGGGACACAATACAATGAGCAGTTCTTC.

This clonotype came up many times. CDR3 DNA: TGTGCCAGCTCACCCGGACAAGAGGACTATGGCTACACCTTC. Protein sequence: CASSPGQEDYGYTF. The chain combines TRBV18 with TRBJ1-2, with D tentatively TRBD1 (5 bases). The V gene's germline CDR1 is KGHSH and CDR2 LQKENI. CDR3 length: 14 residues. V lost 3 bases and J lost 3, with 11 bases in between.

J is TRBJ2-5 and V is TRBV25-1; 7 positions match TRBD1. The CDR3 has 16 amino acids. V lost 4 bases to trimming and J lost 2 bases; unmatched junction nucleotides: 10. Germline CDR1 is MGHDK and CDR2 is SYGVNS. The CDR3, as DNA: TGTGCCAGCAGTGGCAGCCCGGGACAGTCGCAAGAGACCCAGTACTTC. This translates into CASSGSPGQSQETQYF.

The CDR3 DNA sequence: TGTGCCAGCAGCCAAGCTGAAACCACCGGGGAGCTGTTTTTT. As protein: CASSQAETTGELFF. The chain is built from TRBV3-1 and TRBJ2-2; D is unclear. Germline V gene sequence: CDR1 LGHDT, CDR2 YNNKEL (reference sequence). CDR3 length: 14 residues. Trimming shortened V by 1 base and J by 4 bases, and 7 bases separated the two germline ends.

Remarks on this clonotype: A much larger clone differs from this one at a single base, so this may be a read error. This chain connects TRBV12-3 or TRBV12-4 to TRBJ1-2; possibly TRBD1 for D (6 bases). V lost 5 bases and J lost 5, with 12 bases in between. The CDR3 has 13 amino acids. CDR3: CASSTGQPYGYTF. The CDR3, as DNA: TGTGCCAGCAGTACCGGACAGCCATATGGCTACACCTTC.

V usage is TRBV5-6 and J usage is TRBJ1-2, with D uncertain. V gave up 1 base and J gave up 5 bases, with 9 bases separating them. The CDR3 is 13 amino acids. Per the germline V gene, CDR1 is SGHDT and CDR2 is YYEEEE. CDR3 protein: CASSLTDPYGYTF. The CDR3, as DNA: TGTGCCAGCAGCTTGACAGACCCGTATGGCTACACCTTC.

In the case of this clonotype: Given the absence of the conserved phenylalanine or tryptophan at the CDR3 end, a read error is likely. The V and J genes are TRBV3-1 and TRBJ1-2; D is perhaps TRBD1 (5 bases). The V end lost 7 bases, the J end lost 0 bases, and 15 bases lay between the germline ends. The CDR3 sequence is 15 residues long. Germline CDR1 reads LGHDT; CDR2 reads YNNKEL (reference sequence). CDR3 in DNA: TGTGCCAGCACCCCTGTCGCAGGGACTAACTATGGCTACACCTTG. Translated: CASTPVAGTNYGYTL.

The chain couples TRBV18 to TRBJ2-5; D unclear. The CDR3 length is 14 residues. The V gene lost 2 bases and the J gene lost 0 bases, with 7 bases spanning the gap. The germline V gene encodes CDR1 KGHSH and CDR2 LQKENI. The CDR3 DNA sequence: TGTGCCAGCTCACCAGCTCAGAACCAAGAGACCCAGTACTTC. The encoded protein is CASSPAQNQETQYF. Complete variable domain (other parts from reference TRBV18 and TRBJ2-5): NAGVMQNPRHLVRRRGQEARLRCSPMKGHSHVYWYRQLPEEGLKFMVYLQKENIIDESGMPKERFSAEFPKEGPSILRIQQVVRGDSAAYFCASSPAQNQETQYFGPGTRLLVL.

This clonotype was detected a few times. The J gene is TRBJ2-7, the V gene TRBV28, with no clear D. Germline assignment: CDR1 MDHEN and CDR2 SYDVKM. CDR3 size: 12 residues. Trimming cost V 5 bases and J 6 bases, with 11 bases left between them. CDR3 nucleotide sequence: TGTGCCAGCAGTCGCCTCCCCTCCGAGCAGTACTTC. This sequence encodes CASSRLPSEQYF.